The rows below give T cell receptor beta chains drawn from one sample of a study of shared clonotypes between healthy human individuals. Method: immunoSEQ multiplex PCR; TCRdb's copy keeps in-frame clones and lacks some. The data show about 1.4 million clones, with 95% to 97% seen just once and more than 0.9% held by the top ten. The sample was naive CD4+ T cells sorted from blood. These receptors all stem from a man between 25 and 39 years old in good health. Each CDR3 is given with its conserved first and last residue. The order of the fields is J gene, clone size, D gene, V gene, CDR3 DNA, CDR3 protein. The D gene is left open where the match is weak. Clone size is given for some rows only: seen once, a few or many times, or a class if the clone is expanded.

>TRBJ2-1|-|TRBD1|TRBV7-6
TGTGCCAGCAGCTTAACTAGACAGGGGGCGAACAATGAGCAGTTCTTC
CASSLTRQGANNEQFF
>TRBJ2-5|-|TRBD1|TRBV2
TGTGCCAGCAGCTCTGACAGGGGGAAGACCCAGTACTTC
CASSSDRGKTQYF
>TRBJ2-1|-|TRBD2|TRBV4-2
TGTGCCAGCAGCCAAGACGGACTAGCGGGCTACAATGAGCAGTTCTTC
CASSQDGLAGYNEQFF
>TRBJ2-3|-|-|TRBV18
TGTGCCAGCTCACCGATGGACAGAGCTAGCACAGATACGCAGTATTTT
CASSPMDRASTDTQYF
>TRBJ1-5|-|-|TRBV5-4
TGTGCCAGCAGCTCGGACGCTGGGGATCAGCCCCAGCATTTT
CASSSDAGDQPQHF
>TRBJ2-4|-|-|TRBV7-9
TGTGCCAGCAGCCGGATCATTCAGACAGCGCGACTAGCCAAAAACATTCAGTACTTC
CASSRIIQTARLAKNIQYF
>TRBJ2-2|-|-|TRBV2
TGTGCCAGCAGCTTAAAGCGCGGGACCGGGGAGCTGTTTTTT
CASSLKRGTGELFF
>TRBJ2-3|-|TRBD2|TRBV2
TGTGCCAGCAGGGCACTGGCCGGGACTAACCCTACAGATACGCAGTATTTT
CASRALAGTNPTDTQYF
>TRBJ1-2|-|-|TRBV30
TGTGCCTGGAGTGAAACGGTTACGAGGGGCTACACCTTC
CAWSETVTRGYTF
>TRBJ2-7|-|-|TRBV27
TGTGCCAGCAGTTTATCGCCGGGGCCCCACGAGCAGTACTTC
CASSLSPGPHEQYF
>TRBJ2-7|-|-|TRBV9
TGTGCCAGCAGCGTAGCCTCGGGGATCGCCTACGAGCAGTACTTC
CASSVASGIAYEQYF
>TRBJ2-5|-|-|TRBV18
TGTGCCAGCTCACCGGCTCAGAGAGTACAAGAGACCCAGTACTTC
CASSPAQRVQETQYF
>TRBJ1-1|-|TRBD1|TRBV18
TGTGCCAGCTCACCCACCGGGACAGGGGTGAACACTGAAGCTTTCTTT
CASSPTGTGVNTEAFF
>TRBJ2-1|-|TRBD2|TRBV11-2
TGTGCCAGCAGCGCCGAGCTAGCGGGATACAATGAGCAGTTCTTC
CASSAELAGYNEQFF
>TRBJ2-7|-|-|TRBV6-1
TGTGCCAGCAGTGAATGGTCGGCAGGGGGGTTAGGAGAGCAGTACTTC
CASSEWSAGGLGEQYF
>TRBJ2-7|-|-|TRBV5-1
TGCGCCAGCAGCTTGGTTAGGGGGGCCTACGAGCAGTACTTC
CASSLVRGAYEQYF
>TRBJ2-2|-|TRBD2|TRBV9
TGTGCCAGCAGCTCGGGACTAGCGGGAGCCCGAGGCACCGGGGAGCTGTTTTTT
CASSSGLAGARGTGELFF
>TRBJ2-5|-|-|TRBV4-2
TGTGCCAGCAGCCAAGGTGGGACGGCCCAAGAGACCCAGTACTTC
CASSQGGTAQETQYF
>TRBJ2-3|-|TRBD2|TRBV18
TGTGCCAGCTCACCGGGGACTAGCGGGAGAGGGTCAGATACGCAGTATTTT
CASSPGTSGRGSDTQYF
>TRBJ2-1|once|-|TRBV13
TGTGCCAGCAGCTACCGGGGAGAATACAATGAGCAGTTCTTC
CASSYRGEYNEQFF
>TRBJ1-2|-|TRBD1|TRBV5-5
TGTGCCAGCAGCCGTGGACAGGGGAATAACTATGGCTACACCTTC
CASSRGQGNNYGYTF
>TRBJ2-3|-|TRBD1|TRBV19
TGTGCCAGTAGCCCCAGAGGGGGCGGTGTTGTGAAAAATACGCAGTATTTT
CASSPRGGGVVKNTQYF